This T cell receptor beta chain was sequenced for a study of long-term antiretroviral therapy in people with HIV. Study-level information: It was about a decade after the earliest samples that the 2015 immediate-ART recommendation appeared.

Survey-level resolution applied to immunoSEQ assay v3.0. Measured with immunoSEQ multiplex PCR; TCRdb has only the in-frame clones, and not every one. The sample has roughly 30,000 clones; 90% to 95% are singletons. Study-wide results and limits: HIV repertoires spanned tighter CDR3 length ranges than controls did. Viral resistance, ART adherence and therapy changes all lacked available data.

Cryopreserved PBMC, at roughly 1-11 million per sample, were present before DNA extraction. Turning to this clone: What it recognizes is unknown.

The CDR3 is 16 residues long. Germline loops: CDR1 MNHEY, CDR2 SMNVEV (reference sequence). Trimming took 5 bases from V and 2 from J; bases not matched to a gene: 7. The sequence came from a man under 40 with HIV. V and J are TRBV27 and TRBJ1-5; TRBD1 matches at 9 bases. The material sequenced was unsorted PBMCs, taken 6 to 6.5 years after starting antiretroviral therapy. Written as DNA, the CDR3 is TGTGCCAGCAGTCTCGGGACAGGGTACGGCAATCAGCCCCAGCATTTT. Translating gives CASSLGTGYGNQPQHF.